One and the same sample provided the 28 T cell receptor beta chains below, sequenced in a study of blood T cells in healthy people across ages. With a J-beta primer mix and a sample-barcoded 5' primer, a second PCR ran roughly 6 to 11 cycles. A single record per CDR3 protein comes from TCRdb applying MiXCR to the 5' RACE reads. This sample carries about 1.5 million distinct CDR3 sequences, roughly 40% of them seen once, and the ten largest clones take 7.9%. Sequenced material: blood. The receptors were gathered from a woman aged 18-29 years in good health.

The genes are TRBV5-6 and TRBJ1-2, with 8 bases that match TRBD1. Trimming at V came to 1 base and at J to 4 bases, leaving 9 bases not matched to a gene. The germline CDR1 and CDR2 sequences are SGHDT and YYEEEE. This CDR3 is 16 amino acids long. The CDR3 loop is CASSLQGALPSYGYTF. The CDR3 DNA sequence: TGTGCCAGCAGCTTGCAGGGGGCGCTCCCTAGCTATGGCTACACCTTC.

This clonotype was picked up a small number of times. The chain carries TRBV13 and TRBJ1-1; D is ambiguous. The CDR3 runs 13 residues. In germline, CDR1 is PRHDT, CDR2 FYEKMQ (reference sequence). The V end lost 5 bases, the J end lost 1 base, and 8 bases lay between the germline ends. The DNA for the CDR3 is TGTGCCAGCAGCGCCGCTCCGAACACTGAAGCTTTCTTT. It translates to CASSAAPNTEAFF. The variable domain in full, with the rest retrieved from reference TRBV13 and TRBJ1-1, is AAGVIQSPRHLIKEKRETATLKCYPIPRHDTVYWYQQGPGQDPQFLISFYEKMQSDKGSIPDRFSAQQFSDYHSELNMSSLELGDSALYFCASSAAPNTEAFFGQGTRLTVV.

This clonotype was picked up many times. The chain joins TRBV10-3 to TRBJ2-5; the D is unclear. Trimming cost V 3 bases and J 1 base, with 9 bases left between them. The CDR3 contains 14 residues. The germline gives CDR1 ENHRY, CDR2 SYGVKD. The CDR3: CAISDPKLQETQYF. CDR3 in DNA: TGTGCCATCAGTGACCCGAAACTCCAAGAGACCCAGTACTTC.

V and J are TRBV7-3 and TRBJ2-3, with 9 bases identical to TRBD2. With V trimmed by 5 bases and J by 4 bases, 7 bases remained unmatched. This CDR3 contains 15 residues. Per the germline V gene, CDR1 is SGHTA and CDR2 is FQGTGA. CDR3 sequence (DNA): TGTGCCAGCAGCCAAAGCGGGGGGCGGGCAGATACGCAGTATTTT. Amino acid sequence: CASSQSGGRADTQYF. The whole variable domain, remainder taken from reference TRBV7-3 and TRBJ2-3, is GAGVSQTPSNKVTEKGKYVELRCDPISGHTALYWYRQSLGQGPEFLIYFQGTGAADDSGLPNDRFFAVRPEGSVSTLKIQRTERGDSAVYLCASSQSGGRADTQYFGPGTRLTVL.

This clonotype showed up many times. This chain connects TRBV10-3 to TRBJ2-3; 12 positions agree with TRBD2. The CDR3 runs 14 residues. V lost 11 bases to trimming and J lost 4 bases; unmatched junction nucleotides: 7. Germline CDR1 ENHRY, CDR2 SYGVKD. The CDR3 sequence: CAATSGRHADTQYF. In DNA, the CDR3 is TGTGCCGCGACTAGCGGGAGACACGCAGATACGCAGTATTTT.

This chain joins TRBV10-3 and TRBJ2-1; no clear D. This CDR3 has 13 residues. Per germline, CDR1 ENHRY and CDR2 SYGVKD. Trimming removed 4 bases from V and 3 bases from J, with 7 bases in between. The CDR3 DNA sequence: TGTGCCATCAGTGGGAACAGCTACAATGAGCAGTTCTTC. It yields the protein CAISGNSYNEQFF.

V and J are TRBV18 and TRBJ2-4; perhaps TRBD2 as D (6 bases). The CDR3 has 16 amino acids. The V gene lost 8 bases and the J gene lost 3 bases, with 20 bases spanning the gap. The germline CDR1 and CDR2 sequences are KGHSH and LQKENI. CDR3 loop: CASPLRDGGGKNIQYF. The CDR3 nucleotides are TGTGCCAGCCCACTACGGGACGGGGGAGGCAAAAACATTCAGTACTTC.

This clonotype was found a few times. This chain joins TRBV12-3 or TRBV12-4 and TRBJ1-2; 8 bases match TRBD1. The J segment lost 4 bases and the V segment lost 4 bases, leaving 5 bases of the junction unmatched. The CDR3 loop spans 14 amino acids. CDR3 loop: CASSSGTGSYGYTF. As DNA, the CDR3 is TGTGCCAGCAGTTCGGGGACAGGAAGCTATGGCTACACCTTC.

The chain has TRBV7-9 and TRBJ1-1; possible D gene TRBD1, 5 bases. The V end lost 7 bases, the J end lost 2 bases, and 17 bases lay between the germline ends. The CDR3 runs 15 residues. Germline V gene lookup returns CDR1 SEHNR and CDR2 FQNEAQ (reference sequence). The CDR3, as DNA: TGTGCCAGCACCCGGGGGACGGGGCAAAACACTGAAGCTTTCTTT. It codes for CASTRGTGQNTEAFF.

This chain connects TRBV2 to TRBJ2-1; TRBD1 matches at 7 bases. The germline V gene encodes CDR1 SNHLY and CDR2 FYNNEI. V was pared by 10 bases and J by 4 bases, with 10 bases of the junction left unmatched. The CDR3 is 14 residues long. The CDR3 nucleotides are TGTGCCACCGAAGACAGGGACGGGTACAATGAGCAGTTCTTC. It yields the protein CATEDRDGYNEQFF.

In the case of this clonotype: At one of its ends the junction is not consistent with the germline gene, which may arise from a read error. This chain connects TRBV20-1 to TRBJ2-5; 10 bases match TRBD1. The CDR3 covers 14 residues. Germline V gives CDR1 DFQATT, CDR2 SNEGSKA (reference sequence). The CDR3 DNA sequence: TGCAGTGCTAGGGGAGACAGGGGGCAAGAGACCCAGAACTTC. It translates to CSARGDRGQETQNF.

The CDR3 spells CASSLPGLVTNEQFF. CDR3 nucleotides: TGTGCCAGCAGCTTACCGGGACTAGTAACCAATGAGCAGTTCTTC. This chain links TRBV7-9 with TRBJ2-1; 8 bases map to TRBD2. The V gene's germline CDR1 is SEHNR and CDR2 FQNEAQ (reference sequence). J was trimmed by 6 bases and V by 2 bases; bases with no gene match: 6. This CDR3 has 15 residues.

The rearrangement links TRBV12-3 or TRBV12-4 to TRBJ2-7; possibly TRBD2 for D (6 bases). The CDR3 totals 17 residues. V lost 3 bases, J lost 4 bases, and 22 bases lay in between. The CDR3 nucleotides read TGTGCCAGCAGTTTCGACGTTGGGGCGGGAAGTGAGTACGAGCAGTACTTC. Translating gives CASSFDVGAGSEYEQYF.

The sample holds a few counts of this clonotype. The rearrangement joins TRBV9 to TRBJ2-1; tentatively, D is TRBD1 (5 bases). Trimming cost V 3 bases and J 11 bases, with 9 bases left between them. Germline V gives CDR1 SGDLS, CDR2 YYNGEE. The CDR3 consists of 11 residues. This CDR3 is CASSAGPKQFF. CDR3 sequence (DNA): TGTGCCAGCAGCGCAGGGCCCAAGCAGTTCTTC. The variable domain in full, with the rest retrieved from reference TRBV9 and TRBJ2-1, is DSGVTQTPKHLITATGQRVTLRCSPRSGDLSVYWYQQSLDQGLQFLIQYYNGEERAKGNILERFSAQQFPDLHSELNLSSLELGDSALYFCASSAGPKQFFGPGTRLTVL.

V and J are TRBV6-5 and TRBJ2-7, with unresolved D. Trimming pared 7 bases from V and 3 bases from J, leaving 16 bases between. Germline V lookup: CDR1 MNHEY, CDR2 SVGAGI. The CDR3 has 14 residues. This CDR3 is CASNKARENYEQYF. For the CDR3, the DNA is TGTGCCAGCAATAAGGCTAGGGAAAACTACGAGCAGTACTTC.

This clonotype was seen ten or more times. The chain couples TRBV7-2 to TRBJ2-7; D uncertain. V shed 1 base and J shed 3 bases, with 10 bases lying between them. The CDR3 consists of 14 residues. Germline V CDR1 and CDR2: SGHTA, FQGNSA. As DNA, the CDR3 is TGTGCCAGCAGCTTAGTCGCGGAATACTACGAGCAGTACTTC. Amino acid sequence: CASSLVAEYYEQYF.

The chain recombines TRBV28 with TRBJ2-1; possible D gene TRBD1, 6 bases. The J call may be faulty, since TRBJ2-7 better matches the DNA end. The CDR3 consists of 17 residues. Germline CDR1 is MDHEN and CDR2 is SYDVKM. CDR3 sequence: CASSLGWDTFLYNEQYF. CDR3 DNA: TGTGCCAGCAGTTTAGGGTGGGACACCTTCCTTTACAATGAGCAGTACTTC.

The chain uses TRBV20-1 and TRBJ2-1; TRBD2 aligns across 8 bases. The J call may be incorrect, as the DNA end agrees better with TRBJ2-7. Germline V gene lookup returns CDR1 DFQATT and CDR2 SNEGSKA (reference sequence). The CDR3 totals 13 residues. CDR3 in DNA: TGCAGTGCTAGCGGGGGGGCCCCGTTTGAGCAGTACTTC. It specifies CSASGGAPFEQYF.

This clonotype occurred a few times. The gene calls are TRBV7-9 and TRBJ2-1; 12 bases line up with TRBD2. CDR1 and CDR2 (germline): SEHNR, FQNEAQ (reference sequence). There are 16 residues in the CDR3. J lost 4 bases, V lost 3 bases, and 4 bases had no gene match. In nucleotides, the CDR3 is TGTGCCAGCAGCTTCCCCGGACTAGCGGGGTACAATGAGCAGTTCTTC. Protein sequence: CASSFPGLAGYNEQFF.

The chain uses TRBV20-1 and TRBJ2-7; TRBD1 aligns across 8 bases. This CDR3 region has 13 residues. The V gene's germline CDR1 is DFQATT and CDR2 SNEGSKA (reference sequence). The V segment lost 3 bases and the J segment 3 bases; nucleotides outside the gene matches: 4. As DNA, the CDR3 is TGCAGTGCTAGCCGGACAGGGCTCTACGAGCAGTACTTC. Encoded protein: CSASRTGLYEQYF.

This clonotype was seen more than once but under ten times. The chain uses TRBV3-1 and TRBJ1-6; 8 bases line up with TRBD1. The CDR3 sequence is 14 residues long. V lost 5 bases and J lost 7; bases outside the gene matches: 4. The germline CDR1 and CDR2 sequences are LGHDT and YNNKEL (reference sequence). For the CDR3, the DNA is TGTGCCAGCAGCAAGACAGGGGTGAATTCACCCCTCCACTTT. This codes for CASSKTGVNSPLHF.

V usage is TRBV20-1 and J usage is TRBJ2-7, with 7 bases lining up with TRBD2. This CDR3 has 14 residues. The germline gives CDR1 DFQATT, CDR2 SNEGSKA (reference sequence). Unmatched junction bases numbered 7, after V lost 4 bases and J lost 1 base. In DNA form, the CDR3 reads TGCAGTGCTACCCAGTTAGCGGGTTCCTACGAGCAGTACTTC. This encodes CSATQLAGSYEQYF.

This clonotype was counted between two and nine times. This chain uses TRBV10-3 with TRBJ1-5, with 9 bases identical to TRBD1. J gave up 4 bases and V 9 bases, and 4 bases lay outside the gene matches. Germline V gene lookup returns CDR1 ENHRY and CDR2 SYGVKD. CDR3 length equals 13 residues. The CDR3: CAIRTGENQPQHF. The CDR3 DNA reads TGTGCCATACGGACAGGGGAGAATCAGCCCCAGCATTTT.

The chain joins TRBV12-3 or TRBV12-4 to TRBJ1-1; 7 bases match TRBD1. The CDR3 contains 15 residues. Trimming at V came to 4 bases and at J to 5 bases, leaving 10 bases not matched to a gene. In nucleotides, the CDR3 is TGTGCCAGCAGTTCAGGTGGAGGGGGCTGGACTGAAGCTTTCTTT. Its protein is CASSSGGGGWTEAFF.

This chain uses TRBV6-1 with TRBJ2-7; D gene unclear. Germline values: CDR1 MNHNS, CDR2 SASEGT. The V end lost 1 base, the J end lost 2 bases, and 12 bases lay between the germline ends. The CDR3 contains 15 residues. Here the CDR3 reads CASSEEFGATYEQYF. The DNA of the CDR3 is TGTGCCAGCAGTGAAGAGTTTGGTGCGACCTACGAGCAGTACTTC.

The chain recombines TRBV7-8 with TRBJ2-1; D might be TRBD2 (5 bases). Trimming took 10 bases from V and 9 from J, leaving 19 bases between them. This CDR3 is built from 13 residues. Per germline, CDR1 SGHVS and CDR2 FQNEAQ. CDR3 protein: CAMARGKDSEQFF. Here the CDR3 DNA reads TGTGCCATGGCTCGGGGTAAGGATAGTGAGCAGTTCTTC.

The rearrangement links TRBV7-6 to TRBJ2-1; 8 bases are shared with TRBD2. The CDR3 extends over 17 amino acids. CDR1 is SGHVS and CDR2 is FNYEAQ in the germline V gene. V was clipped by 5 bases and J by 2 bases; unmatched bases: 11. The DNA of the CDR3 is TGTGCCAGCAGCCCAACGACTAGCGCTCTCGCCTACAATGAGCAGTTCTTC. The encoded protein is CASSPTTSALAYNEQFF.

The rearrangement uses TRBV5-1 and TRBJ1-6, with 8 bases matching TRBD1. Germline-derived CDR1 and CDR2 are SGHRS and YFSETQ. This CDR3 spans 17 amino acids. Trimming removed 5 bases from V and 0 bases from J; junction bases left unmatched: 7. This CDR3 is CASRSGQASSYNSPLHF. As DNA, the CDR3 is TGCGCCAGCAGGTCGGGACAGGCGAGCTCCTATAATTCACCCCTCCACTTT.